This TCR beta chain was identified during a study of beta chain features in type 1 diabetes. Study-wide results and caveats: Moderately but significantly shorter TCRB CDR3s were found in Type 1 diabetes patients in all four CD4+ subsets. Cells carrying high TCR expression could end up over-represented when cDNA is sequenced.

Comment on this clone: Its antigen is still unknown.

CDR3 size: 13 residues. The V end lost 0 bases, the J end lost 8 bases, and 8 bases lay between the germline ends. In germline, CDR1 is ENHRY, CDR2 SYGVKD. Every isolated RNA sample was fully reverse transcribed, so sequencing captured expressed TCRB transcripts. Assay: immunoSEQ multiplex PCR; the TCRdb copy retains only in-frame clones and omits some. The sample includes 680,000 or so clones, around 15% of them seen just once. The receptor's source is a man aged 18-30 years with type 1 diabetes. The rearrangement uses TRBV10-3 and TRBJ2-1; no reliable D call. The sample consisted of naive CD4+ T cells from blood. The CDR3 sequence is CAISESNSDEQFF. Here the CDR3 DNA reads TGTGCCATCAGTGAGTCGAACAGCGATGAGCAGTTCTTC.